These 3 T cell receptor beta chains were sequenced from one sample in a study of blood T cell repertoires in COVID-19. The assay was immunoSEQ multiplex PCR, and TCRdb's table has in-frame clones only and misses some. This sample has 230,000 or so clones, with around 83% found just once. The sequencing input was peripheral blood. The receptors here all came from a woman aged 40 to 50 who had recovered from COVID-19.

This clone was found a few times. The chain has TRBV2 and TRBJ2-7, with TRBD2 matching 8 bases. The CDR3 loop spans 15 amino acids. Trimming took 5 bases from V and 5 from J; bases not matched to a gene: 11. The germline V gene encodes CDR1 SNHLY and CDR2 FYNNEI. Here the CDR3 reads CASSFSAGGLDEQYF. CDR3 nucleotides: TGTGCCAGCAGTTTTAGCGCGGGGGGCCTCGACGAGCAGTACTTC.

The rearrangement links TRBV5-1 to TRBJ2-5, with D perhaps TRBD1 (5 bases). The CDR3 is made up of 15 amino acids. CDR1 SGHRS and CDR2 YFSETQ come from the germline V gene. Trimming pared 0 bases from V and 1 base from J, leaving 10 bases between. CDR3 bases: TGCGCCAGCAGCTTGGAGGGGCAGGGCCAAGAGACCCAGTACTTC. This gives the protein CASSLEGQGQETQYF.

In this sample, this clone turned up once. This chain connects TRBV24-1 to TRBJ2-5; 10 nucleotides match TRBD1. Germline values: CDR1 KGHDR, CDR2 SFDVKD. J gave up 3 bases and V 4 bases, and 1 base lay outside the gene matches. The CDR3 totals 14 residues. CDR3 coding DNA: TGTGCCACCAGTGAGACAGGGGGCAAAGAGACCCAGTACTTC. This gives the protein CATSETGGKETQYF.